This T cell receptor beta chain is drawn from a study of T-cell reconstitution after alpha-beta-depleted transplantation in children. Germline assignment: CDR1 SGHVS and CDR2 FQNEAQ. Trimming left V 6 bases short and J 0 bases short, with 17 bases between. CDR3 length equals 16 residues. Preparation of the TCRbeta library was carried out with unique molecular identifiers. TCRdb reprocessed the PCR reads with MiXCR, giving one entry per CDR3 protein. The sample holds roughly 590,000 distinct CDR3 sequences; 16% are singletons and the top ten take 1.1%. The origin of this receptor is a human donor who donated a stem cell graft to a child with acute myeloid leukemia. The rearrangement links TRBV7-8 to TRBJ1-1; weak D call: TRBD1 (6 bases). Specimen: PBMCs from the stem cell graft donor, collected from the stem cell graft. CDR3 protein: CASRRTDSALNTEAFF. The CDR3, as DNA: TGTGCCAGCAGACGGACAGATTCCGCTTTGAACACTGAAGCTTTCTTT.